The clone carrying this T cell receptor (beta chain) occurred a few times. Its target is unknown. TCRbeta library preparation incorporated unique molecular identifiers. TCRdb passed the PCR reads through MiXCR, listing each CDR3 protein once. The profile shows about 240,000 distinct CDR3 sequences, roughly 26% of them singletons. This CDR3 region has 12 residues. V shed 4 bases and J shed 0 bases, with 7 bases lying between them. From germline, CDR1 is SQVTM and CDR2 ANQGSEA. The sample belongs to a study of T-cell reconstitution after alpha-beta-depleted transplantation in children. Study-wide results and limits: The main origin of T-cell counts and diversity one year after transplant was newly produced T cells. The origin of alpha-beta T cells about two months after transplant was reportedly several hundred expanded graft clones.

The chain recombines TRBV29-1 with TRBJ2-7; D uncertain. Here the sequenced sample was PBMCs, taken before TCRalphabeta/CD19-depleted stem cell transplant. This receptor was identified in a girl aged 2 to 9 with Fanconi anemia, due to receive a stem cell transplant. In nucleotides, the CDR3 is TGCAGCGTTGGGCAGCCCTCCTACGAGCAGTACTTC. It specifies CSVGQPSYEQYF.